This entry lists 32 T cell receptor beta chains sequenced from one sample in a study of identical twins. MiXCR was run by TCRdb on the 5' RACE reads, yielding one entry per CDR3 protein. There are 420,000 or so distinct CDR3 sequences in the sample; about 18% occur only once, and 10% to 15% lies in the top ten. Specimen: naive T cells sorted from blood. These receptors originate from a man aged 50 to 60 in good health.

This clonotype has a handful of counts. The CDR3 is CASSHRDISYNEQFF. CDR3 coding DNA: TGCGCCAGCAGCCACCGGGACATATCCTACAATGAGCAGTTCTTC. This rearrangement joins TRBV5-1 to TRBJ2-1; weak D call: TRBD1 (6 bases). The CDR3 totals 15 residues. V was clipped by 4 bases and J by 1 base, with 12 bases between them. Germline CDR1 SGHRS, CDR2 YFSETQ.

In its sample, this clonotype was seen a few times. The chain joins TRBV20-1 to TRBJ2-5; possibly TRBD1 for D (6 bases). The V and J ends lost 5 bases and 1 base respectively, with 20 bases between them. Germline V lookup: CDR1 DFQATT, CDR2 SNEGSKA (reference sequence). CDR3 length: 16 amino acids. For the CDR3, the DNA is TGCAGTGCTGGTTCAGGGGCACCAGTATTCCAAGAGACCCAGTACTTC. This gives the protein CSAGSGAPVFQETQYF.

V and J are TRBV5-1 and TRBJ2-2; D not resolved. Per germline, CDR1 SGHRS and CDR2 YFSETQ. CDR3 length: 14 residues. Deletions cut 4 bases from V and 8 bases from J, with 15 bases between. The CDR3 spells CASSPGRLGGELFF. CDR3 bases: TGCGCCAGCAGCCCCGGACGGCTGGGAGGGGAGCTGTTTTTT.

This rearrangement joins TRBV7-9 to TRBJ2-1; 8 nucleotides line up with TRBD2. The CDR3 is 16 amino acids. From germline, CDR1 is SEHNR and CDR2 FQNEAQ (reference sequence). With 6 bases clipped from V and 3 bases from J, the junction kept 10 bases outside the gene matches. The CDR3 bases are TGTGCCAGCAGTCGGGGGGGCGGGGCAAACTACAATGAGCAGTTCTTC. Protein product: CASSRGGGANYNEQFF. The variable domain in full, completed from reference TRBV7-9 and TRBJ2-1, reads DTGVSQNPRHKITKRGQNVTFRCDPISEHNRLYWYRQTLGQGPEFLTYFQNEAQLEKSRLLSDRFSAERPKGSFSTLEIQRTEQGDSAMYLCASSRGGGANYNEQFFGPGTRLTVL.

This clonotype was seen at least ten times. The chain has TRBV4-1 and TRBJ2-1; D ambiguous. From germline, CDR1 is MGHRA and CDR2 YSYEKL. CDR3 length: 13 amino acids. V lost 1 base and J lost 15, with 16 bases in between. The CDR3 DNA reads TGCGCCAGCAGCCAAGGCATTGGTGACGGTTGGTTCTTC. Translation: CASSQGIGDGWFF.

In this sample, this clonotype turned up many times. The V gene is TRBV7-2, the J gene TRBJ2-5; a possible D gene is TRBD1 (7 bases). V shed 1 base and J shed 5 bases, with 14 bases lying between them. Germline V gene lookup returns CDR1 SGHTA and CDR2 FQGNSA. The length of the CDR3 is 15 residues. CDR3 sequence (DNA): TGTGCCAGCAGCTTAGACAGGGGAGGACACGAGACCCAGTACTTC. Protein sequence: CASSLDRGGHETQYF. Full variable domain (missing parts from reference TRBV7-2 and TRBJ2-5): GAGVSQSPSNKVTEKGKDVELRCDPISGHTALYWYRQSLGQGLEFLIYFQGNSAPDKSGLPSDRFSAERTGGSVSTLTIQRTQQEDSAVYLCASSLDRGGHETQYFGPGTRLLVL.

This chain joins TRBV4-3 and TRBJ1-2; 7 bases align to TRBD1. The germline CDR1 and CDR2 sequences are LGHNA and YSLEER. V dropped 1 base and J dropped 7; count of bases not matched to a gene: 9. The length of the CDR3 is 15 residues. Here the CDR3 DNA reads TGCGCCAGCAGCCAAGTGTACAGGGGATCTGGTGGCTACACCTTC. It translates to CASSQVYRGSGGYTF.

The V call is TRBV7-6, the J call TRBJ2-7, with D maybe TRBD1 (5 bases). This CDR3 spans 15 amino acids. CDR1 and CDR2 (germline): SGHVS, FNYEAQ. Trimming cost V 5 bases and J 1 base, with 15 bases left between them. CDR3 residues: CASSPGWGTSYEQYF. The DNA of the CDR3 is TGTGCCAGCAGCCCAGGGTGGGGAACGTCCTACGAGCAGTACTTC. Complete variable domain (other parts from reference TRBV7-6 and TRBJ2-7): GAGVSQSPRYKVTKRGQDVALRCDPISGHVSLYWYRQALGQGPEFLTYFNYEAQQDKSGLPNDRFSAERPEGSISTLTIQRTEQRDSAMYRCASSPGWGTSYEQYFGPGTRLTVT.

The V and J genes are TRBV4-3 and TRBJ2-2, with 9 bases identical to TRBD1. After removal of 0 bases from V and 3 bases from J, the junction contained 8 bases not matched to a gene. CDR3 length: 18 residues. From germline, CDR1 is LGHNA and CDR2 YSLEER. CDR3 residues: CASSQDMGDRGYTGELFF. In nucleotides, the CDR3 is TGCGCCAGCAGCCAAGATATGGGTGACAGGGGGTACACCGGGGAGCTGTTTTTT.

This clonotype was counted only a few times. The chain has TRBV6-2 or TRBV6-3 and TRBJ1-1; TRBD1 might be the D (6 bases). The CDR3 totals 14 residues. Germline CDR1 is MNHEY and CDR2 is SVGEGT. V lost 5 bases and J 6 bases, leaving 16 bases between the germline ends. CDR3 protein: CASSLDQGMAEAFF. The CDR3 DNA follows: TGTGCCAGCAGTCTCGATCAGGGGATGGCTGAAGCTTTCTTT.

This clonotype has only a few counts. V usage is TRBV5-6 and J usage is TRBJ2-1; 8 positions agree with TRBD1. The CDR3 runs to 16 residues. The V segment lost 0 bases and the J segment 8 bases; nucleotides outside the gene matches: 10. Germline V gene data show CDR1 as SGHDT and CDR2 as YYEEEE. Here the CDR3 reads CASSLAGTGAIYEQFF. As DNA, the CDR3 is TGTGCCAGCAGCTTGGCCGGGACAGGTGCCATCTATGAGCAGTTCTTC.

This clonotype showed up many times. The rearrangement uses TRBV6-2 or TRBV6-3 and TRBJ2-7; tentatively, D is TRBD1 (5 bases). V was shortened by 6 bases and J by 2 bases, with 17 bases between the two germline ends. CDR3 length: 15 amino acids. Germline assignment: CDR1 MNHEY and CDR2 SVGEGT. The DNA of the CDR3 is TGTGCCAGCAGGAACGATCAGCAGGGCCCCTACGAGCAGTACTTC. Translation gives CASRNDQQGPYEQYF.

V and J are TRBV12-3 or TRBV12-4 and TRBJ2-5; 8 bases line up with TRBD2. This CDR3 is 15 amino acids long. The V and J ends lost 3 bases and 5 bases, in that order; junction bases with no gene match: 8. The CDR3 here is CASSFTSGPSETQYF. DNA of the CDR3: TGTGCCAGCAGTTTTACTAGCGGCCCTTCGGAGACCCAGTACTTC.

This clonotype has at least ten counts. The chain combines TRBV6-5 with TRBJ2-1, with 9 positions matching TRBD2. The CDR3 totals 15 residues. Germline CDR1 and CDR2: MNHEY and SVGAGI. Trimming cost V 0 bases and J 6 bases; bases outside gene matches: 3. The CDR3, as DNA: TGTGCCAGCAGTTACTCCAGCGGGGGGCCCAATGAGCAGTTCTTC. This translates into CASSYSSGGPNEQFF.

The table lists this clonotype with a few counts. The rearrangement uses TRBV24-1 and TRBJ2-1; D tentatively reads TRBD1 or TRBD2 (5 bases each). CDR1 is KGHDR and CDR2 is SFDVKD in the germline V gene. There are 16 residues in the CDR3. V lost 1 base, J lost 0 bases, and 9 bases lay in between. The CDR3 sequence is CATSDFRGVSYNEQFF. Here the CDR3 DNA reads TGTGCCACCAGTGATTTTCGAGGGGTCTCCTACAATGAGCAGTTCTTC.

Many counts were recorded for this clonotype. The chain is built from TRBV5-5 and TRBJ1-2; 9 bases align to TRBD1. The CDR3 contains 14 residues. Germline CDR1 is SGHKS and CDR2 is YYEKEE (reference sequence). Unmatched junction bases numbered 11, after V lost 4 bases and J lost 10 bases. CDR3 sequence (DNA): TGTGCCAGCAGCCTGGGACAGGGCCCAATTGTCTACACCTTC. It specifies CASSLGQGPIVYTF.

The gene calls are TRBV2 and TRBJ2-4; 7 bases map to TRBD1. V gave up 4 bases and J gave up 6 bases; unmatched junction bases: 0. CDR1 and CDR2 (germline): SNHLY, FYNNEI. The CDR3 spans 12 residues. The CDR3 loop reads CASSAGGNIQYF. The CDR3 DNA sequence: TGTGCCAGCAGTGCAGGGGGAAACATTCAGTACTTC. The full variable domain, with the rest looked up from reference TRBV2 and TRBJ2-4, is EPEVTQTPSHQVTQMGQEVILRCVPISNHLYFYWYRQILGQKVEFLVSFYNNEISEKSEIFDDQFSVERPDGSNFTLKIRSTKLEDSAMYFCASSAGGNIQYFGAGTRLSVL.

This clonotype has a handful of counts. The gene calls are TRBV4-3 and TRBJ2-5; D is unresolved. Trimming took off 1 base at V and 5 bases at J, with 8 bases between the two ends. The CDR3 has 13 residues. Looked up from germline, CDR1 is LGHNA and CDR2 is YSLEER. CDR3 nucleotides: TGCGCCAGCAGCCAAGTCCCCGGGGAGACCCAGTACTTC. It translates to CASSQVPGETQYF.

In its sample, this clonotype was seen a few times. This chain links TRBV7-2 with TRBJ2-2, with D possibly matching TRBD2 (5 bases). The CDR3 is made up of 15 amino acids. The V gene's germline CDR1 is SGHTA and CDR2 FQGNSA. Trimming took off 5 bases at V and 7 bases at J, with 17 bases between the two ends. The CDR3 region has the DNA TGTGCCAGCAGCCCCTACCAAGGGCGGGTCGGGGAGCTGTTTTTT. Translating it yields CASSPYQGRVGELFF.

This clonotype appeared many times. The V call is TRBV9, the J call TRBJ2-1; D is undetermined. V shed 1 base and J shed 6 bases, with 8 bases lying between them. This CDR3 comprises 13 residues. CDR1 and CDR2 from the germline V gene are SGDLS and YYNGEE. The DNA of the CDR3 is TGTGCCAGCAGCGTAAACGAGTTCAATGAGCAGTTCTTC. It yields the protein CASSVNEFNEQFF. The full variable domain, completed using reference TRBV9 and TRBJ2-1, is DSGVTQTPKHLITATGQRVTLRCSPRSGDLSVYWYQQSLDQGLQFLIQYYNGEERAKGNILERFSAQQFPDLHSELNLSSLELGDSALYFCASSVNEFNEQFFGPGTRLTVL.

The chain employs TRBV10-3 and TRBJ1-2; D uncertain. Trimming stripped 7 bases from V and 8 bases from J, with 17 bases between. The CDR3 length is 13 residues. Germline CDR1 and CDR2: ENHRY and SYGVKD. The chain's CDR3 is CAITTPGLGGYTF. CDR3 coding DNA: TGTGCCATCACAACTCCAGGACTCGGCGGCTACACCTTC.

The rearrangement uses TRBV3-1 and TRBJ2-7; the D is unclear. This CDR3 contains 14 residues. The germline gives CDR1 LGHDT, CDR2 YNNKEL (reference sequence). V was clipped by 2 bases and J by 1 base, with 9 bases between them. The CDR3, as DNA: TGTGCCAGCAGCCAACAACGGACGTCCTACGAGCAGTACTTC. Its protein is CASSQQRTSYEQYF.

This sequence joins TRBV12-3 or TRBV12-4 and TRBJ2-7; TRBD2 is a possible D gene (6 bases). Trimming pared 6 bases from V and 6 bases from J, leaving 27 bases between. This CDR3 is built from 17 residues. In DNA, the CDR3 is TGTGCCAGCAGATTGGGGCTCTCAACGGGAGAAGGTGGCGAGCAGTACTTC. Translating gives CASRLGLSTGEGGEQYF.

The chain has TRBV5-1 and TRBJ2-2; 7 bases line up with TRBD1. The junction had 8 bases not matched to a gene; V was cut back by 4 bases and J by 2 bases. Germline V gene data show CDR1 as SGHRS and CDR2 as YFSETQ. The CDR3 extends over 16 amino acids. CDR3 bases: TGCGCCAGCAGCCACCAGGGACAGCTAAACACCGGGGAGCTGTTTTTT. Translated: CASSHQGQLNTGELFF.

V gene TRBV7-3 combines with J gene TRBJ2-7, with 7 bases identical to TRBD1. Germline assignment: CDR1 SGHTA and CDR2 FQGTGA. V gave up 5 bases and J gave up 0 bases; unmatched junction bases: 7. The CDR3 is 15 amino acids. The CDR3 nucleotides read TGTGCCAGCAGCGCCTCAGGGGGAAGCTCCTACGAGCAGTACTTC. This sequence encodes CASSASGGSSYEQYF.

This rearrangement joins TRBV20-1 to TRBJ2-7; tentatively, D is TRBD1 or TRBD2 (6 bases each). With 2 bases removed from V and 2 bases from J, the gap between germline ends came to 13 bases. The germline CDR1 and CDR2 sequences are DFQATT and SNEGSKA (reference sequence). This CDR3 is 14 amino acids long. The CDR3 spells CSARRRGYPYEQYF. The CDR3 nucleotides read TGCAGTGCTAGAAGGAGGGGGTACCCCTACGAGCAGTACTTC.

There are many counts of this clonotype. The rearrangement joins TRBV5-1 to TRBJ1-1; D ambiguous. V was clipped by 0 bases and J by 1 base, with 7 bases between them. This CDR3 contains 14 residues. The V gene's germline CDR1 is SGHRS and CDR2 YFSETQ. The CDR3 is CASSLDGRNTEAFF. The CDR3 bases are TGCGCCAGCAGCTTGGACGGTAGGAACACTGAAGCTTTCTTT.

This clonotype was counted between two and nine times. The chain employs TRBV5-1 and TRBJ1-2, with a weak D call TRBD1 (6 bases). Trimming shortened V by 4 bases and J by 7 bases, and 14 bases separated the two germline ends. Germline-derived CDR1 and CDR2 are SGHRS and YFSETQ. This CDR3 region has 13 residues. The CDR3 sequence is CASSHGQQTGYTF. In DNA form, the CDR3 reads TGCGCCAGCAGCCACGGACAGCAAACTGGCTACACCTTC.

This clonotype was counted at least ten times. The rearrangement uses TRBV9 and TRBJ1-4, with 11 bases aligning to TRBD1. Germline values: CDR1 SGDLS, CDR2 YYNGEE. J lost 8 bases, V lost 4 bases, and 13 bases had no gene match. The CDR3 runs 17 residues. The CDR3 region is CASSPQGGQGAREKLFF. For the CDR3, the DNA is TGTGCCAGCAGCCCCCAGGGCGGACAGGGGGCACGGGAAAAACTGTTTTTT.

The chain carries TRBV10-3 and TRBJ2-1; 9 bases agree with TRBD2. CDR3 length equals 14 residues. CDR1 is ENHRY, CDR2 SYGVKD, per germline. The V segment lost 7 bases and the J segment 2 bases; nucleotides outside the gene matches: 3. CDR3 coding DNA: TGTGCCATCAATGCGGGGGGGCCCTACAATGAGCAGTTCTTC. Encoded protein: CAINAGGPYNEQFF.

This clonotype was observed at least ten times. This chain links TRBV7-2 with TRBJ2-3, with 7 bases matching TRBD1. J lost 6 bases, V lost 5 bases, and 5 bases had no gene match. Germline CDR1 is SGHTA and CDR2 is FQGNSA. The CDR3 is made up of 13 amino acids. The CDR3 loop is CASSQTDRDTQYF. The CDR3, as DNA: TGTGCCAGCAGCCAGACGGACAGGGATACGCAGTATTTT.

Many counts were recorded for this clonotype. This rearrangement joins TRBV3-1 to TRBJ1-1, with a weak D call TRBD1 (5 bases). CDR1 is LGHDT, CDR2 YNNKEL, per germline (reference sequence). V was trimmed by 4 bases and J by 0 bases, leaving 9 bases between them. The CDR3 spans 14 residues. The CDR3 sequence is CASSPTVLNTEAFF. The DNA of the CDR3 is TGTGCCAGCAGCCCGACAGTCTTGAACACTGAAGCTTTCTTT.